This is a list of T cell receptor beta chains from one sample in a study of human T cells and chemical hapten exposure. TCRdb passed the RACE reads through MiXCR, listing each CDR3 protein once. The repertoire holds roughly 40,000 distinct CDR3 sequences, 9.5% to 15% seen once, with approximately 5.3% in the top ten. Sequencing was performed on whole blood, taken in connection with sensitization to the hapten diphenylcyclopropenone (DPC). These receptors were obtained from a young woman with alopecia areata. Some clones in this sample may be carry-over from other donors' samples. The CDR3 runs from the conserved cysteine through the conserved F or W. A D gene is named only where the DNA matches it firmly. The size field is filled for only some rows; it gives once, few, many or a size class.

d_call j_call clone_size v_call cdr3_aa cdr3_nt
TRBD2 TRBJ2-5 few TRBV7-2 CASSYWGPARAGEETQYF TGTGCCAGCAGCTATTGGGGACCGGCCCGGGCGGGAGAAGAGACCCAGTACTTC
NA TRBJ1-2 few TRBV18 CASSPGTHNYGYTF TGTGCCAGCTCACCCGGGACCCATAACTATGGCTACACCTTC
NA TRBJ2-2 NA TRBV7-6 CASSTRTGELFF TGTGCCAGCAGCACCAGGACCGGGGAGCTGTTTTTT
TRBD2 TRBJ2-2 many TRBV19 CASSREIAGGPSGELFF TGTGCCAGTAGTAGAGAGATAGCGGGAGGGCCCTCCGGGGAGCTGTTTTTT
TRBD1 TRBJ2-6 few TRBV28 CASSLTGLGGPGGANVLTF TGTGCCAGCAGTTTGACGGGCCTAGGGGGCCCTGGTGGGGCCAACGTCCTGACTTTC
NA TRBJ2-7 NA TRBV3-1 CASQNRQSSYEQYF TGTGCCAGCCAGAATCGCCAGAGCTCCTACGAGCAGTACTTC
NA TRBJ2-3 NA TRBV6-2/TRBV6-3 CASSDWKDTQYF TGTGCCAGCAGCGATTGGAAGGATACGCAGTATTTT
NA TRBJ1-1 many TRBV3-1 CASSHPGMNTEAFF TGTGCCAGCAGCCATCCAGGGATGAACACTGAAGCTTTCTTT
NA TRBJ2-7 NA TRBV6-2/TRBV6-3 CASSNQETYF TGTGCCAGCAGCAACCAAGAGACGTACTTC
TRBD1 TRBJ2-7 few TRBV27 CASSFAGQGVYEQYF TGTGCCAGCAGTTTTGCGGGACAGGGCGTATACGAGCAGTACTTC
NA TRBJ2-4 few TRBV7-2 CASSRETVAKNIQYF TGTGCCAGCAGCCGAGAAACCGTAGCCAAAAACATTCAGTACTTC
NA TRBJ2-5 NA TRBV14 CASSQDGAETQYF TGTGCCAGCAGCCAAGATGGGGCGGAGACCCAGTACTTC
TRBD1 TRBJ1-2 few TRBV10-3 CAISGVWTGADYGYTF TGTGCCATTAGTGGTGTTTGGACAGGGGCGGACTATGGCTACACCTTC
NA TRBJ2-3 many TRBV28 CASSPTGLSTDTQYF TGTGCCAGCAGTCCGACAGGTCTAAGTACAGATACGCAGTATTTT
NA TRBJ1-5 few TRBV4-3 CASSQDGGTNNQPQHF TGCGCCAGCAGCCAAGATGGGGGGACAAACAATCAGCCCCAGCATTTT
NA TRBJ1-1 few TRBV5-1 CASSLDQGTEAFF TGCGCCAGCAGCTTGGACCAGGGGACTGAAGCTTTCTTT
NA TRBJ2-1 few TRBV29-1 CSAGNGPNEQFF TGCAGCGCGGGCAACGGCCCGAATGAGCAGTTCTTC
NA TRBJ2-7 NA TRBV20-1 CSAGRGYEQYF TGCAGTGCTGGCAGGGGTTACGAGCAGTACTTC
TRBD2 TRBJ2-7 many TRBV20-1 CSATTGRSGSRSPNEQYF TGCAGTGCTACCACCGGGAGGAGCGGGAGTAGGTCTCCTAACGAGCAGTACTTC
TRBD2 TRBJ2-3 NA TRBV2 CASTSLAGAMNTQYF TGTGCCAGCACCAGCCTAGCGGGAGCGATGAATACGCAGTATTTT
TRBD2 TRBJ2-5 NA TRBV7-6 CASSLALAGGQETQYF TGTGCCAGCAGCTTAGCCCTAGCGGGAGGGCAAGAGACCCAGTACTTC
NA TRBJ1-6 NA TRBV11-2 CASRPAHYNSPLHF TGTGCCAGCAGACCCGCCCATTATAATTCACCCCTCCACTTT
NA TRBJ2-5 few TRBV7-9 CASRTAWKETQYF TGTGCCTCACGGACAGCATGGAAGGAGACCCAGTACTTC
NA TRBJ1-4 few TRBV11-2 CASSSEGGTNEKLFF TGTGCCAGCAGCTCCGAGGGTGGAACTAATGAAAAACTGTTTTTT
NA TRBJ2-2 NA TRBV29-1 CSVEGGGTSNTGELFF TGCAGCGTTGAAGGTGGTGGGACCTCAAACACCGGGGAGCTGTTTTTT
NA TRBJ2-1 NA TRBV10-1 CASTLMAPQGSLSYNEQFF TGCGCCAGCACCTTGATGGCGCCACAGGGATCCCTATCCTACAATGAGCAGTTCTTC
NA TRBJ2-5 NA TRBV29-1 CSVEDHSQETQYF TGCAGCGTTGAAGACCACAGCCAAGAGACCCAGTACTTC
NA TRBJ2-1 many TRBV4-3 CASSPSTGSYNEQFF TGCGCCAGCAGCCCTTCTACGGGCTCCTACAATGAGCAGTTCTTC
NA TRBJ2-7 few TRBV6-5 CASSPRGFYEQYF TGTGCCAGCAGCCCTCGTGGGTTCTACGAGCAGTACTTC
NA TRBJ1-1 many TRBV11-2 CASSLKSTGRPEAFF TGTGCCAGCAGCTTAAAATCAACAGGACGGCCTGAAGCTTTCTTT
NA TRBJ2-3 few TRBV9 CASIHPDPLPDTQYF TGTGCCAGCATCCATCCAGATCCCCTGCCAGATACGCAGTATTTT
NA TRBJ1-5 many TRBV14 CASSQDAAEGNQPQHF TGTGCCAGCAGCCAAGATGCTGCTGAAGGCAATCAGCCCCAGCATTTT
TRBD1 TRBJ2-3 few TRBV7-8 CASSSDRDGTDTQYF TGTGCCAGCAGCTCGGACAGGGATGGAACAGATACGCAGTATTTT
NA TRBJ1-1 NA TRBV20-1 CSARAEGRLAFF TGCAGTGCTAGAGCGGAAGGTCGGCTGGCTTTCTTT
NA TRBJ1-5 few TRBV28 CASRGQIYQPQHF TGTGCCAGCAGGGGACAAATCTATCAGCCCCAGCATTTT
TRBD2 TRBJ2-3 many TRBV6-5 CASTLGSGSADTQYF TGTGCCAGCACCCTGGGGAGCGGGAGCGCAGATACGCAGTATTTT
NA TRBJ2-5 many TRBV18 CASSPGNQETQYF TGTGCCAGCTCACCGGGCAATCAAGAGACCCAGTACTTC
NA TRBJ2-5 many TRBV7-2 CASSLYTETQYF TGTGCCAGCAGCTTATATACAGAGACCCAGTACTTC
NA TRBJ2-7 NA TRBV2 CASSEAGYEQYF TGTGCCAGCAGTGAAGCCGGGTACGAGCAGTACTTC
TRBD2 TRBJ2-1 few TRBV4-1 CASSHARGGEQFF TGCGCCAGCAGCCACGCACGCGGGGGTGAGCAGTTCTTC
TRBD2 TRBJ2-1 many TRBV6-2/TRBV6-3 CASSAPSGYTNEQFF TGTGCCAGCAGTGCCCCTAGCGGGTATACGAATGAGCAGTTCTTC
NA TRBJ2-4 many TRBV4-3 CASSHSPQNIQYF TGCGCCAGCAGTCATAGCCCGCAAAACATTCAGTACTTC
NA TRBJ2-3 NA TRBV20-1 CSGGTSRRQYF TGCAGTGGGGGTACTAGTCGAAGGCAGTATTTT
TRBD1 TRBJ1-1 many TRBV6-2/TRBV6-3 CASSSGQGRSEAFF TGTGCCAGCAGTTCGGGACAGGGGAGATCTGAAGCTTTCTTT
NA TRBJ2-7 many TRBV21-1 CASSKVGLGQGFDTSQRKQYF TGTGCCAGCAGCAAAGTTGGGTTAGGACAGGGATTCGATACGAGCCAACGAAAACAGTACTTC
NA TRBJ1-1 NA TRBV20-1 CSAQDGANTEAFF TGCAGTGCTCAGGATGGGGCGAACACTGAAGCTTTCTTT